This T cell receptor (beta chain) originates from a study of OX40 agonist ivuxolimab in advanced cancers. Study summary: At just under 85% male, the cohort had a mean age of about 55 years, ranging from about 23 to 79.

Of note for this clone: Its antigen is undetermined.

Overall study findings and caveats: At 0.1 to 3.0 mg/kg and by week 6, clonal expansion occurred in CD4+ and CD8+ blood T cells. Normalized expansion of T-cell clones was also low for some nonresponders.

Assay used: immunoSEQ multiplex PCR; TCRdb lists only in-frame clones, some missing. The sample consists of around 47,000 clones, roughly 84% of them appearing once. The CDR3 is 15 amino acids. Germline CDR1 and CDR2: LNHDA and SQIVND (reference sequence). V was pared by 1 base and J by 0 bases, with 7 bases between. Patients who had autoimmune disease history or got systemic immunosuppression were left out. Source: CD4+ or CD8+ T cells sorted from blood, taken in a trial of the OX40 agonist ivuxolimab. This receptor was taken from an adult with an advanced solid tumor such as melanoma, head and neck, liver or kidney cancer. The V call is TRBV19, the J call TRBJ2-1; D call uncertain. The CDR3 spells CASSIGQVSYNEQFF. DNA for the CDR3: TGTGCCAGTAGTATAGGGCAGGTCTCCTACAATGAGCAGTTCTTC. Full variable domain (outside the CDR3, taken from reference TRBV19 and TRBJ2-1): DGGITQSPKYLFRKEGQNVTLSCEQNLNHDAMYWYRQDPGQGLRLIYYSQIVNDFQKGDIAEGYSVSREKKESFPLTVTSAQKNPTAFYLCASSIGQVSYNEQFFGPGTRLTVL.